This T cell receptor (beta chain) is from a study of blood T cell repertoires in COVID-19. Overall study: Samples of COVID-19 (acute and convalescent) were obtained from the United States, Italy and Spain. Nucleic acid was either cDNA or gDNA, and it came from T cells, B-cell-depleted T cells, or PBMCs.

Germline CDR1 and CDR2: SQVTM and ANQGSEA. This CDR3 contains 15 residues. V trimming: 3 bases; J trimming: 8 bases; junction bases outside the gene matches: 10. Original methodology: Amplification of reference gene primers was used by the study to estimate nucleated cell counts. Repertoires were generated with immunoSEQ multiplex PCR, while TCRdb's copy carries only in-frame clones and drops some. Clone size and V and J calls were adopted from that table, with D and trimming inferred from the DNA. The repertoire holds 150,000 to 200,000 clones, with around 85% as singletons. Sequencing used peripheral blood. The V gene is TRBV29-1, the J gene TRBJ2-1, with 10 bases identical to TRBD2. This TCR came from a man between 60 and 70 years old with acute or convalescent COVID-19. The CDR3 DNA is TGCAGCGTTGACGTAGCGGGAGGCCCAGTGGATGAGCAGTTCTTC. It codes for CSVDVAGGPVDEQFF.